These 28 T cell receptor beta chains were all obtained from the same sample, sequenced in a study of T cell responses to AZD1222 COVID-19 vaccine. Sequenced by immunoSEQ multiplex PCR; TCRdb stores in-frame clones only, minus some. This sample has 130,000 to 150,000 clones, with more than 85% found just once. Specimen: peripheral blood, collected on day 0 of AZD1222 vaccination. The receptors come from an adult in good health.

CDR3 DNA: TGCAGTGCAAAGGACAGCTATGGCTACACCTTC. It yields the protein CSAKDSYGYTF. The gene calls are TRBV20-1 and TRBJ1-2, with D possibly TRBD1 on 6 matching bases. V gave up 6 bases and J gave up 4 bases, with 9 bases separating them. This CDR3 is built from 11 residues. The germline CDR1 and CDR2 sequences are DFQATT and SNEGSKA (reference sequence).

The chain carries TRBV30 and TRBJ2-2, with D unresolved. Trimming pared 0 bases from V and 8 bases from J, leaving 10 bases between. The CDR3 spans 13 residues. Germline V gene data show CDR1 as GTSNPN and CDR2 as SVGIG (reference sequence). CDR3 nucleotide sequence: TGTGCCTGGAGTGTCGGCTCGGTTGGGGAGCTGTTTTTT. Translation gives CAWSVGSVGELFF.

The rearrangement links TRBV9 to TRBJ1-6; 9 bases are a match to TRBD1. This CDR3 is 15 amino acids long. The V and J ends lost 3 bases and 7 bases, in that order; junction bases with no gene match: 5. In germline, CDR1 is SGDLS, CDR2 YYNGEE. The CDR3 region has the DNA TGTGCCAGCAGCGAACAGGGGGCGATGAATTCACCCCTCCACTTT. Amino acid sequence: CASSEQGAMNSPLHF.

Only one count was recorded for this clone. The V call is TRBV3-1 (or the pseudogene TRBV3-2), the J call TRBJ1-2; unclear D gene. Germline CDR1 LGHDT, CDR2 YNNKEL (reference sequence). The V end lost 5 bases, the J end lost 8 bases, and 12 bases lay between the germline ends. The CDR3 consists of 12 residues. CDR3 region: CASSLLGEGYTF. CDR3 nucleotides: TGTGCCAGCAGCTTGTTGGGAGAAGGCTACACCTTC.

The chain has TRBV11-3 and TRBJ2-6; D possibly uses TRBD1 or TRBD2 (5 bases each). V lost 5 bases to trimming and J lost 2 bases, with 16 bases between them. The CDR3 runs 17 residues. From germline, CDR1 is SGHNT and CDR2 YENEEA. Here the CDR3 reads CASSPSPGNPGANVLTF. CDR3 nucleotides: TGTGCCAGCAGCCCTAGCCCAGGGAACCCTGGGGCCAACGTCCTGACTTTC.

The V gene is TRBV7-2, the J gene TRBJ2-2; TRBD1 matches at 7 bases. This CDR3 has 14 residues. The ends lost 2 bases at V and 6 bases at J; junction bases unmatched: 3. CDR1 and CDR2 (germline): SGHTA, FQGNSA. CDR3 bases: TGTGCCAGCAGCTTAAGGGGGCGACCCGGGGAGCTGTTTTTT. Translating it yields CASSLRGRPGELFF.

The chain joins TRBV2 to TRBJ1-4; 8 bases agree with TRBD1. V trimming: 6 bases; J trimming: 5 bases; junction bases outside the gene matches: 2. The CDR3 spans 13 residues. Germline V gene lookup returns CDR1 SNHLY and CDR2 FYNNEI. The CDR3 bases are TGTGCCAGCAGCCGGGACAGGAATGAAAAACTGTTTTTT. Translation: CASSRDRNEKLFF.

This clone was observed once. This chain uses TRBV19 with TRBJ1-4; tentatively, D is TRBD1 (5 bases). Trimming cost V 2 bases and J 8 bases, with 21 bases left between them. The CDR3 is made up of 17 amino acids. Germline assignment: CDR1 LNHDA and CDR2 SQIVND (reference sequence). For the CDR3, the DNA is TGTGCCAGTAGTATATCCGGGACTAACCTTTTGAAGGAAAAACTGTTTTTT. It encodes CASSISGTNLLKEKLFF. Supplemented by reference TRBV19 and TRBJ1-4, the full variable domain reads DGGITQSPKYLFRKEGQNVTLSCEQNLNHDAMYWYRQDPGQGLRLIYYSQIVNDFQKGDIAEGYSVSREKKESFPLTVTSAQKNPTAFYLCASSISGTNLLKEKLFFGSGTQLSVL.

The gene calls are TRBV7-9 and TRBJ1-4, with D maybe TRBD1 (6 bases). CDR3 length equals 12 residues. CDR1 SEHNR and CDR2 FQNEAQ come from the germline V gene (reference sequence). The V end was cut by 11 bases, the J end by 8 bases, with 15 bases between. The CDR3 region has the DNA TGTGCCGTGGGGGGCTTAGGGGAAAAACTGTTTTTT. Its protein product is CAVGGLGEKLFF.

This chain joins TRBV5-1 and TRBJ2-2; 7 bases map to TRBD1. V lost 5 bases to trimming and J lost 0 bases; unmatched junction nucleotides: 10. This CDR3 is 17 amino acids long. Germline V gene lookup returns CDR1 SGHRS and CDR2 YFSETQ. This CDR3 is CASSRIQGQSNTGELFF. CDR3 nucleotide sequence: TGCGCCAGCAGTAGGATCCAGGGACAGTCGAACACCGGGGAGCTGTTTTTT.

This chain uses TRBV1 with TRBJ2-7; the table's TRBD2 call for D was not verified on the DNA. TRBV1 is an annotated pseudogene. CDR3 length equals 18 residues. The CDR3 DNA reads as TGCACCAGCAGCCAAGATCTAATCCAGCGGGGGAGCTCCTACGAGCAGTACTTC. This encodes CTSSQDLIQRGSSYEQYF.

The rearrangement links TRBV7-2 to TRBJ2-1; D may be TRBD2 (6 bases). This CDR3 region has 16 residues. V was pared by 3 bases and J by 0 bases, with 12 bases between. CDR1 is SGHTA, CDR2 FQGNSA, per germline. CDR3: CASSLASASSYNEQFF. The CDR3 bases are TGTGCCAGCAGCTTGGCTAGCGCGAGCTCCTACAATGAGCAGTTCTTC. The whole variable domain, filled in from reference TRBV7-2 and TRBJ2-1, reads GAGVSQSPSNKVTEKGKDVELRCDPISGHTALYWYRQSLGQGLEFLIYFQGNSAPDKSGLPSDRFSAERTGGSVSTLTIQRTQQEDSAVYLCASSLASASSYNEQFFGPGTRLTVL.

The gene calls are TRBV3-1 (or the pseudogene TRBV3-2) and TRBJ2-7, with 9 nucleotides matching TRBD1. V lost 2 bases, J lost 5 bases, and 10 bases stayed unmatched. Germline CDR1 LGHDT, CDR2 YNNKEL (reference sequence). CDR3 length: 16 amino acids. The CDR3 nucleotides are TGTGCCAGCAGCCAATCCGGGACAGGGACTCTCGACGAGCAGTACTTC. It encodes CASSQSGTGTLDEQYF.

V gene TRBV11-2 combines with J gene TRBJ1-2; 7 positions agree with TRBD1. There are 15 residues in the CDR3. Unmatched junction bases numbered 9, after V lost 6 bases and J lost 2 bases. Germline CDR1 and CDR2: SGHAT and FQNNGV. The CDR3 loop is CASRNNRGTNYGYTF. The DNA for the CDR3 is TGTGCCAGCAGAAATAACAGGGGAACGAACTATGGCTACACCTTC.

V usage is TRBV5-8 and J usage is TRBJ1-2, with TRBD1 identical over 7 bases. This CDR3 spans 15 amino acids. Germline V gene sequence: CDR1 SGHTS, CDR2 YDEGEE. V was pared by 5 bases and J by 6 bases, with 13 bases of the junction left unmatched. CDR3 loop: CASRQKYRGQNGYTF. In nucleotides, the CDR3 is TGTGCCAGCAGGCAGAAATATAGGGGGCAGAATGGCTACACCTTC.

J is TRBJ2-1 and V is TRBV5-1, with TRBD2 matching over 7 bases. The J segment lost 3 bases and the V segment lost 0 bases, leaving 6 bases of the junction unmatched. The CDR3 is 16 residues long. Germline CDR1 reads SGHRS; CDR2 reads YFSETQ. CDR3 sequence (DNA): TGCGCCAGCAGCTTGGCCGTAACTAGCGACTACAATGAGCAGTTCTTC. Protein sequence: CASSLAVTSDYNEQFF.

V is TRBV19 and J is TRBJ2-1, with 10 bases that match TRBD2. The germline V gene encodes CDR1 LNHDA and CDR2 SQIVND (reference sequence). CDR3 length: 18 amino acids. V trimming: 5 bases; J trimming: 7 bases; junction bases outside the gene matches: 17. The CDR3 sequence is CASSPQALSGGPGNEQFF. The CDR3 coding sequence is TGTGCCAGTAGTCCGCAAGCCCTTAGCGGGGGGCCGGGGAATGAGCAGTTCTTC.

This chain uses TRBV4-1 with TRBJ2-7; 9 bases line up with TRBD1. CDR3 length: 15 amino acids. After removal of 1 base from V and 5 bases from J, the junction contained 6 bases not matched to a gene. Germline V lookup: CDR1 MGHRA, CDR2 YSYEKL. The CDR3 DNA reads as TGCGCCAGCAGCCAAGCGGTGGGACAGGGCCACGAGCAGTACTTC. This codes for CASSQAVGQGHEQYF.

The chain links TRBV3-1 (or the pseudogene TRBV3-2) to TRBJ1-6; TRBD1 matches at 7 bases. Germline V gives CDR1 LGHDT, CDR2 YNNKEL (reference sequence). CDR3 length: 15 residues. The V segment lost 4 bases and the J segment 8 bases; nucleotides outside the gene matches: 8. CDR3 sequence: CASSRGRQGHSPLHF. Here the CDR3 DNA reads TGTGCCAGCAGCCGAGGGAGACAGGGCCATTCACCCCTCCACTTT.

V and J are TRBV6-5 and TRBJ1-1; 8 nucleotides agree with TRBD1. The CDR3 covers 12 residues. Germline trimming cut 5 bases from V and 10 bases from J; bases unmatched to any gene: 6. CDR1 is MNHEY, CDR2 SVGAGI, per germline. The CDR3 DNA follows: TGTGCCAGCAGTCGACAGGGGTTGACAGCTTTCTTT. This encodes CASSRQGLTAFF.

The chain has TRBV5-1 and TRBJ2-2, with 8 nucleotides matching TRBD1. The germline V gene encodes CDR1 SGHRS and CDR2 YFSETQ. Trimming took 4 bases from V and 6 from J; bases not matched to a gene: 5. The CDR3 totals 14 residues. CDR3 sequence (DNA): TGCGCCAGCAGCCCAGGGGGCTCCGCCGGGGAGCTGTTTTTT. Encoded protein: CASSPGGSAGELFF.

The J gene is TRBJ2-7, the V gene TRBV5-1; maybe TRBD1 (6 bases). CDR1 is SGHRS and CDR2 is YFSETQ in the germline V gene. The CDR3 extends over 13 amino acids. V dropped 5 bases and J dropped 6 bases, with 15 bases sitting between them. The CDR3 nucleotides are TGCGCCAGCAGAACACAGGGTGCGTCCGAGCAGTACTTC. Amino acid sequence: CASRTQGASEQYF.

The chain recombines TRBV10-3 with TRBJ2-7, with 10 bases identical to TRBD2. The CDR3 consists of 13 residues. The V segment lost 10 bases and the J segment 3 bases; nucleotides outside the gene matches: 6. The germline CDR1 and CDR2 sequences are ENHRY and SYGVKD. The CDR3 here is CATQVAGGYEQYF. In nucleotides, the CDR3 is TGTGCCACCCAAGTAGCGGGAGGCTACGAGCAGTACTTC.

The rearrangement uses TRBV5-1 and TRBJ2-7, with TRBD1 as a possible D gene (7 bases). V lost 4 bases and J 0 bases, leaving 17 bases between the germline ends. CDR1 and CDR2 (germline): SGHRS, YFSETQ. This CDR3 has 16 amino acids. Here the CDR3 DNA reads TGCGCCAGCAGCCCGGGGGTGGGACAGTCCTCCTACGAGCAGTACTTC. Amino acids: CASSPGVGQSSYEQYF.

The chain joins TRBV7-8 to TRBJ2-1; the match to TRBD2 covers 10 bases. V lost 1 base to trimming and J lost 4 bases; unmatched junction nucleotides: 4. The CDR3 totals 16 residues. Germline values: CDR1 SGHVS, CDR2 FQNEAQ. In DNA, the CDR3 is TGTGCCAGCAGCTTAGGAGGAGCGGGAGGGTACAATGAGCAGTTCTTC. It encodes CASSLGGAGGYNEQFF.

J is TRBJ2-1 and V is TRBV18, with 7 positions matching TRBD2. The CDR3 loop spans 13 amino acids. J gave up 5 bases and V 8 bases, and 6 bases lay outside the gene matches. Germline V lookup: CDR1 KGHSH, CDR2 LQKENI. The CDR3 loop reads CASLAGANNEQFF. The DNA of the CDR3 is TGTGCCAGCCTGGCGGGAGCGAACAATGAGCAGTTCTTC.

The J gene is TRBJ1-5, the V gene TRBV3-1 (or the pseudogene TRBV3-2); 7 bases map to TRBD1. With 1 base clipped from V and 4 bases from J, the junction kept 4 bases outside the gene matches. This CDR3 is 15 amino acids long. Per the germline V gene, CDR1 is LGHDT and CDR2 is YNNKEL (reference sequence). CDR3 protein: CASSQGDRLNQPQHF. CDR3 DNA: TGTGCCAGCAGCCAAGGGGACAGACTAAATCAGCCCCAGCATTTT.

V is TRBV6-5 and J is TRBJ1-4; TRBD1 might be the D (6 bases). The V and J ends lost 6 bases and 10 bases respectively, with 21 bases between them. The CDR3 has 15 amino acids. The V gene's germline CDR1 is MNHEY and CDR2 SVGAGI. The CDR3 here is CASRRRDTKYVKLFF. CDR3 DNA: TGTGCCAGCAGACGTCGGGACACCAAATATGTAAAACTGTTTTTT.